These 30 T cell receptor beta chains came from one sample sequenced in a study of T cell changes during pregnancy in multiple sclerosis. The protocol was immunoSEQ multiplex PCR, while the TCRdb copy is restricted to in-frame clones and leaves out a portion. The sample has more than 55,000 clones, 80% to 95% seen once; the top ten hold under 0.95%. The material sequenced was peripheral blood, taken in the first trimester of pregnancy. The source of these receptors is a female donor with multiple sclerosis, enrolled in a pregnancy study.

The J gene is TRBJ2-1, the V gene TRBV27; D is unclear. Germline V lookup: CDR1 MNHEY, CDR2 SMNVEV (reference sequence). V lost 3 bases and J lost 6, with 9 bases in between. The CDR3 totals 13 residues. CDR3: CASSFNSINEQFF. Here the CDR3 DNA reads TGTGCCAGCAGTTTCAACAGTATCAATGAGCAGTTCTTC.

The genes are TRBV18 and TRBJ2-7; 8 positions agree with TRBD2. The CDR3 contains 18 residues. Germline V lookup: CDR1 KGHSH, CDR2 LQKENI. V lost 0 bases, J lost 0 bases, and 10 bases stayed unmatched. The CDR3 DNA follows: TGTGCCAGCTCACCACCGGGTTGGGAGCGGGGGAGCTCCTACGAGCAGTACTTC. It yields the protein CASSPPGWERGSSYEQYF.

The chain couples TRBV9 to TRBJ1-2, with 11 bases lining up with TRBD1. CDR3 length: 18 amino acids. Losses at the gene ends were 5 bases for V and 1 base for J; bases not matched to a gene: 13. Germline CDR1 is SGDLS and CDR2 is YYNGEE. The CDR3 DNA follows: TGTGCCAGCAGTGACGTCCGGGACAGGGGGGGTTTTAACTATGGCTACACCTTC. This sequence encodes CASSDVRDRGGFNYGYTF.

The chain couples TRBV7-3 to TRBJ2-1; 11 bases align to TRBD2. Per germline, CDR1 SGHTA and CDR2 FQGTGA. This CDR3 is built from 15 residues. After removal of 2 bases from V and 8 bases from J, the junction contained 5 bases not matched to a gene. Written as DNA, the CDR3 is TGTGCCAGCAGCTTATCTAGCGGGGGGTTGTATGAGCAGTTCTTC. This translates into CASSLSSGGLYEQFF.

The CDR3 nucleotides are TGTGCCACTAGCAGCCTCTACAATGAGCAGTTCTTC. It encodes CATSSLYNEQFF. The chain joins TRBV10-3 to TRBJ2-1, with D maybe TRBD2 (5 bases). CDR1 and CDR2 (germline): ENHRY, SYGVKD. V was pared by 10 bases and J by 3 bases, with 10 bases between. The CDR3 runs to 12 residues.

V and J are TRBV7-9 and TRBJ2-2, with D unresolved. Trimming pared 1 base from V and 4 bases from J, leaving 7 bases between. Germline CDR1 SEHNR, CDR2 FQNEAQ (reference sequence). CDR3 size: 14 residues. CDR3 protein: CASSLVAGTGELFF. CDR3 nucleotides: TGTGCCAGCAGCTTAGTCGCCGGCACCGGGGAGCTGTTTTTT.

The chain carries TRBV4-3 and TRBJ2-3, with D maybe TRBD1 (5 bases). The germline CDR1 and CDR2 sequences are LGHNA and YSLEER. V lost 4 bases to trimming and J lost 0 bases, with 11 bases between them. CDR3 length: 15 amino acids. Written as DNA, the CDR3 is TGCGCCAGCAGCCTGCGACAGCTTAGCACAGATACGCAGTATTTT. Translating gives CASSLRQLSTDTQYF.

The V call is TRBV27, the J call TRBJ1-2; TRBD1 agrees at 10 bases. Trimming cost V 3 bases and J 6 bases; bases outside gene matches: 4. CDR1 and CDR2 from the germline V gene are MNHEY and SMNVEV (reference sequence). The length of the CDR3 is 14 residues. Written as DNA, the CDR3 is TGTGCCAGCAGTTTTTCGGGACAGGGGAATGGCTACACCTTC. Amino acids: CASSFSGQGNGYTF.

This CDR3 is CATTMTGATQYF. DNA for the CDR3: TGTGCCACAACCATGACAGGGGCTACGCAGTATTTT. The rearrangement joins TRBV2 to TRBJ2-3; 8 bases match TRBD1. From germline, CDR1 is SNHLY and CDR2 FYNNEI. The V gene end was trimmed by 10 bases and the J gene end by 8 bases; junction bases not matched to a gene: 8. The CDR3 has 12 amino acids.

The rearrangement joins TRBV19 to TRBJ2-3; D unresolved. The V end lost 3 bases, the J end lost 10 bases, and 11 bases lay between the germline ends. Germline CDR1 is LNHDA and CDR2 is SQIVND (reference sequence). There are 12 residues in the CDR3. The CDR3 here is CASSMSRVAQYF. In DNA form, the CDR3 reads TGTGCCAGTAGTATGAGTCGGGTGGCGCAGTATTTT. Supplemented by reference TRBV19 and TRBJ2-3, the full variable domain reads DGGITQSPKYLFRKEGQNVTLSCEQNLNHDAMYWYRQDPGQGLRLIYYSQIVNDFQKGDIAEGYSVSREKKESFPLTVTSAQKNPTAFYLCASSMSRVAQYFGPGTRLTVL.

The J gene is TRBJ1-2, the V gene TRBV7-2; D unclear. Germline V gives CDR1 SGHTA, CDR2 FQGNSA. With 5 bases removed from V and 5 bases from J, the gap between germline ends came to 15 bases. CDR3 length: 14 residues. The chain's CDR3 is CASSPGEVRYGYTF. In DNA, the CDR3 is TGTGCCAGCAGCCCCGGGGAGGTCCGTTATGGCTACACCTTC.

The chain joins TRBV4-2 to TRBJ2-7, with 7 bases matching TRBD2. Germline V lookup: CDR1 LGHNA, CDR2 YNFKEQ. V lost 0 bases to trimming and J lost 7 bases; unmatched junction nucleotides: 6. The CDR3 sequence is 14 residues long. CDR3 sequence: CASSQEGLRLEQYF. The CDR3, as DNA: TGTGCCAGCAGCCAAGAGGGACTAAGACTTGAGCAGTACTTC.

This chain joins TRBV29-1 and TRBJ2-5; weak D call: TRBD1 (6 bases). Germline CDR1 and CDR2: SQVTM and ANQGSEA. V was shortened by 1 base and J by 5 bases, with 14 bases between the two germline ends. The CDR3 consists of 14 residues. The CDR3 is CSVEVTGRGETQYF. For the CDR3, the DNA is TGCAGCGTTGAAGTAACAGGGCGTGGGGAGACCCAGTACTTC.

V gene TRBV15 combines with J gene TRBJ2-7, with D perhaps TRBD2 (7 bases). Germline loops: CDR1 LNHNV, CDR2 YYDKDF (reference sequence). This CDR3 region has 15 residues. Trimming took off 5 bases at V and 3 bases at J, with 17 bases between the two ends. The CDR3 DNA reads as TGTGCCACCAGCGATGACGGGGGGCGGTACTACGAGCAGTACTTC. Amino acid sequence: CATSDDGGRYYEQYF.

V usage is TRBV5-5 and J usage is TRBJ1-1, with D possibly TRBD1 on 6 matching bases. Germline CDR1 SGHKS, CDR2 YYEKEE (reference sequence). CDR3 length: 15 residues. Trimming removed 5 bases from V and 4 bases from J, with 18 bases in between. The CDR3 reads CASSRGAGWGTEAFF. As DNA, the CDR3 is TGTGCCAGCAGTCGGGGGGCCGGGTGGGGCACTGAAGCTTTCTTT.

This chain connects TRBV7-2 to TRBJ2-3; 8 nucleotides match TRBD2. This CDR3 is 16 amino acids long. Germline V lookup: CDR1 SGHTA, CDR2 FQGNSA. J was trimmed by 5 bases and V by 5 bases; bases with no gene match: 12. In DNA, the CDR3 is TGTGCCAGCAGCGGATCGGGGGGGCGGGGCCAAGATACGCAGTATTTT. Amino acids: CASSGSGGRGQDTQYF.

The CDR3 sequence is CASSHWSAGALGEQYF. For the CDR3, the DNA is TGTGCCAGCAGCCACTGGTCGGCGGGGGCGCTTGGCGAGCAGTACTTC. The rearrangement links TRBV28 to TRBJ2-7; possibly TRBD2 for D (7 bases). The CDR3 is 16 residues long. V lost 6 bases and J lost 6, with 24 bases in between. Per the germline V gene, CDR1 is MDHEN and CDR2 is SYDVKM.

This chain joins TRBV7-2 and TRBJ2-7; no firm D call. Germline CDR1 is SGHTA and CDR2 is FQGNSA. V lost 5 bases and J 0 bases, leaving 11 bases between the germline ends. CDR3 length: 14 residues. As DNA, the CDR3 is TGTGCCAGCAGCAATCAACCGAGCTCCTACGAGCAGTACTTC. This encodes CASSNQPSSYEQYF.

V usage is TRBV28 and J usage is TRBJ2-4; 10 bases are a match to TRBD1. V shed 6 bases and J 7 bases; nucleotides not matched to a gene: 12. The CDR3 has 16 amino acids. Germline V gene data show CDR1 as MDHEN and CDR2 as SYDVKM. CDR3 region: CASSLSGQGGRNIQYF. CDR3 nucleotide sequence: TGTGCCAGCAGCCTTAGCGGACAGGGGGGGAGGAACATTCAGTACTTC.

The chain has TRBV6-5 and TRBJ1-5; TRBD1 aligns across 7 bases. J gave up 7 bases and V 2 bases, and 2 bases lay outside the gene matches. The CDR3 spans 13 residues. Germline V gene lookup returns CDR1 MNHEY and CDR2 SVGAGI. CDR3 amino acids: CASSYDREQPQHF. The CDR3 region has the DNA TGTGCCAGCAGTTACGACAGGGAGCAGCCCCAGCATTTT.

This rearrangement joins TRBV7-9 to TRBJ1-4; D is perhaps TRBD1 (6 bases). V lost 5 bases and J lost 5, with 15 bases in between. From germline, CDR1 is SEHNR and CDR2 FQNEAQ (reference sequence). The CDR3 length is 15 residues. The CDR3 bases are TGTGCCAGCAGCCCATCCGGGACACTGAATGAAAAACTGTTTTTT. Translation: CASSPSGTLNEKLFF.

This chain connects TRBV7-3 to TRBJ2-1, with a possible D match to TRBD2 (5 bases). The CDR3 has 12 residues. V lost 4 bases and J 10 bases, leaving 11 bases between the germline ends. In germline, CDR1 is SGHTA, CDR2 FQGTGA. The CDR3 nucleotides are TGTGCCAGCAGCTGGACTGACGGAGAGCAGTTCTTC. It codes for CASSWTDGEQFF.

This rearrangement joins TRBV5-8 to TRBJ1-1; 9 bases are a match to TRBD1. The germline V gene encodes CDR1 SGHTS and CDR2 YDEGEE. With 2 bases clipped from V and 5 bases from J, the junction kept 10 bases outside the gene matches. The CDR3 is 16 residues long. The CDR3 nucleotides are TGTGCCAGCAGCTTAGCGTTACAGGGGGCAAGGACTGAAGCTTTCTTT. This gives the protein CASSLALQGARTEAFF.

V is TRBV19 and J is TRBJ1-5; TRBD1 matches at 7 bases. The germline CDR1 and CDR2 sequences are LNHDA and SQIVND (reference sequence). V lost 4 bases to trimming and J lost 7 bases; unmatched junction nucleotides: 4. The CDR3 has 13 residues. The CDR3: CASSTRDSQPQHF. CDR3 bases: TGTGCCAGTAGTACCCGGGACAGCCAGCCCCAGCATTTT.

The chain recombines TRBV2 with TRBJ1-4; 8 bases are a match to TRBD1. CDR3 length: 18 amino acids. Germline V gene sequence: CDR1 SNHLY, CDR2 FYNNEI. V was pared by 1 base and J by 0 bases, with 7 bases of the junction left unmatched. The CDR3: CASSEGLRGRPTNEKLFF. CDR3 nucleotide sequence: TGTGCCAGCAGTGAAGGCCTCAGGGGGCGACCAACTAATGAAAAACTGTTTTTT. The full variable domain, completed using reference TRBV2 and TRBJ1-4, is EPEVTQTPSHQVTQMGQEVILRCVPISNHLYFYWYRQILGQKVEFLVSFYNNEISEKSEIFDDQFSVERPDGSNFTLKIRSTKLEDSAMYFCASSEGLRGRPTNEKLFFGSGTQLSVL.

V gene TRBV4-3 combines with J gene TRBJ2-3; 10 bases map to TRBD2. Germline CDR1 and CDR2: LGHNA and YSLEER. The CDR3 is 17 residues long. Trimming removed 0 bases from V and 5 bases from J; junction bases left unmatched: 8. The CDR3 protein is CASSQDPAGGPVDTQYF. The DNA for the CDR3 is TGCGCCAGCAGCCAAGACCCAGCGGGGGGGCCAGTAGATACGCAGTATTTT.

V is TRBV7-2 and J is TRBJ1-2; 8 nucleotides agree with TRBD1. The ends lost 3 bases at V and 8 bases at J; junction bases unmatched: 5. This CDR3 is 13 amino acids long. The germline CDR1 and CDR2 sequences are SGHTA and FQGNSA. CDR3 sequence reads: CASSFTGTGGYTF. The CDR3 nucleotides are TGTGCCAGCAGCTTTACCGGGACAGGCGGCTACACCTTC.

The chain links TRBV12-5 to TRBJ2-3, with 8 bases aligning to TRBD2. In germline, CDR1 is LGHNT, CDR2 FRNRAP. The CDR3 is 18 residues long. V shed 1 base and J 4 bases; nucleotides not matched to a gene: 13. The CDR3 here is CASGLDPRSGGQADTQYF. The CDR3 DNA reads as TGTGCTAGTGGTTTGGACCCGCGGTCGGGGGGGCAGGCAGATACGCAGTATTTT.

The gene calls are TRBV7-8 and TRBJ1-3; 12 bases match TRBD1. This CDR3 spans 18 amino acids. Germline V gives CDR1 SGHVS, CDR2 FQNEAQ. Trimming at V came to 4 bases and at J to 7 bases, leaving 14 bases not matched to a gene. CDR3 region: CASSYPGTGGSGGNTIYF. CDR3 nucleotide sequence: TGTGCCAGCAGCTACCCGGGGACAGGGGGCTCTGGGGGGAACACCATATATTTT.

This clone was recorded a few times. The V call is TRBV16, the J call TRBJ1-1; D call uncertain. Trimming removed 7 bases at V and 9 bases at J, with 12 bases between. Germline-derived CDR1 and CDR2 are KGHSY and FQNENV. The CDR3 sequence is 11 residues long. This CDR3 reads CASNPSLKAFF. The CDR3 DNA follows: TGTGCCAGCAACCCCTCACTCAAAGCTTTCTTT.